This T cell receptor (beta chain) is from a study of human T cells and chemical hapten exposure. For the study at large: Read at 6 days, the patch tests placed 0.01% DPC on the upper back. The study's findings and limits: Alopecia in the donors means their immune response may deviate from healthy people's.

This clonotype has more than one count but fewer than ten. Antigen specificity is unknown. The CDR3 consists of 14 residues. Looked up from germline, CDR1 is SGDLS and CDR2 is YYNGEE. V lost 4 bases, J lost 1 base, and 12 bases lay in between. In the authors' workflow: Samples held a median of around 100,000 TCRs, range about 20,000–690,600. TCRdb redid the calling of the RACE reads with MiXCR, one entry per CDR3 protein. These V and J calls rely on TCRdb rather than the paper's analysis. The data contain about 52,000 distinct CDR3 sequences, around 10% of them seen just once; the ten biggest clones take up about 2%. Time point described: patch test 1, 2 weeks after DPC sensitization. Treatment specified: therapeutic diphenylcyclopropenone sensitization with weekly scalp DPC. Blood, whole and unfractionated, served as the source for total RNA extraction.

Specimen: whole blood, collected in connection with sensitization to the hapten diphenylcyclopropenone (DPC). The sequence came from a woman aged 40 to 50 with alopecia areata. Some clones in this sample may be carry-over from other donors' samples. This sequence joins TRBV9 and TRBJ2-7; the D gene is possibly TRBD1 (6 bases). The DNA for the CDR3 is TGTGCCAGCAGCCCAAAGACAGGATCCTACGAGCAGTACTTC. It translates to CASSPKTGSYEQYF.